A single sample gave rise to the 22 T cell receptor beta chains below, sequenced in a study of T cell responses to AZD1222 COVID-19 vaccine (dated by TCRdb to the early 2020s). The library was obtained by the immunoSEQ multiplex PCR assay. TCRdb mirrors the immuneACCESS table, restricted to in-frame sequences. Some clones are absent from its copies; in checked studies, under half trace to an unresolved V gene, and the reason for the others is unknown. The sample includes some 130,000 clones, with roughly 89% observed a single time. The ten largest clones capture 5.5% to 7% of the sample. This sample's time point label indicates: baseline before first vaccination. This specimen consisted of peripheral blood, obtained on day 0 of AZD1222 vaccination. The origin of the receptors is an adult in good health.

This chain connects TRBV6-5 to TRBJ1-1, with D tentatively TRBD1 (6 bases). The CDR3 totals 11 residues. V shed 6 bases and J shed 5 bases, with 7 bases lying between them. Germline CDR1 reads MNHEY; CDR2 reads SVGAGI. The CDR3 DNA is TGTGCCAGCAGAGGACAGACTGAAGCTTTCTTT. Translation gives CASRGQTEAFF.

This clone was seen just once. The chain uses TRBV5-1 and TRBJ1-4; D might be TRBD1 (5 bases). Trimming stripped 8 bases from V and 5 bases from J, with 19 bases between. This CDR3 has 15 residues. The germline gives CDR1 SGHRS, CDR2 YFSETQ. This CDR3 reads CASSSAGTDNEKLFF. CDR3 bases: TGCGCCAGTTCATCCGCCGGGACTGACAATGAAAAACTGTTTTTT.

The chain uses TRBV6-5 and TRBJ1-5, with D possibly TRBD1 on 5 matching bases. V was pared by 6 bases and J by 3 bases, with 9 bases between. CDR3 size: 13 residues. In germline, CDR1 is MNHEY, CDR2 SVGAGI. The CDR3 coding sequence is TGTGCCAGCAGGCGGGACCCCAATCAGCCCCAGCATTTT. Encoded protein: CASRRDPNQPQHF.

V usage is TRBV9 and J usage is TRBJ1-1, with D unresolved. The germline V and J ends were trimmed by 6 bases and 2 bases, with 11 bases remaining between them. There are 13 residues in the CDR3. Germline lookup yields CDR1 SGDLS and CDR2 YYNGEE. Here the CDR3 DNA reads TGTGCCAGCAACCCAGGTACTAACACTGAAGCTTTCTTT. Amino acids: CASNPGTNTEAFF.

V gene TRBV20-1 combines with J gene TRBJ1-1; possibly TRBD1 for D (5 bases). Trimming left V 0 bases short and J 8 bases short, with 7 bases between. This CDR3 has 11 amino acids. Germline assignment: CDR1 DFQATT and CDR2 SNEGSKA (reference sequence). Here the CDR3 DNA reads TGCAGTGCTAGAGATGGGGACGAAGCTTTCTTT. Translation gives CSARDGDEAFF.

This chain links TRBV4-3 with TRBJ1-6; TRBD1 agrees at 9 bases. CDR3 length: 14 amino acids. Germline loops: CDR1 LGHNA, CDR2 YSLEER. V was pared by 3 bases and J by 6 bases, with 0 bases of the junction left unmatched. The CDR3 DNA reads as TGCGCCAGCAGCCAGGACAGGGGTAATTCACCCCTCCACTTT. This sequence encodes CASSQDRGNSPLHF.

The CDR3 is CASSLYVGQGARTEAFF. CDR3 DNA: TGTGCCAGCTCACTTTATGTGGGACAGGGGGCTCGAACTGAAGCTTTCTTT. The chain carries TRBV18 and TRBJ1-1, with TRBD1 matching over 12 bases. V dropped 4 bases and J dropped 5; count of bases not matched to a gene: 11. Looked up from germline, CDR1 is KGHSH and CDR2 is LQKENI. The CDR3 totals 17 residues.

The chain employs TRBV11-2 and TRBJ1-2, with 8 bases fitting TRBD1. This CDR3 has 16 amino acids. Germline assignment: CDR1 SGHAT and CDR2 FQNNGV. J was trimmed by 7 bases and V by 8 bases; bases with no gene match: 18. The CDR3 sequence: CASDTPGRGRGLGYTF. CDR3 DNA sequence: TGTGCCAGCGACACCCCCGGGCGGGGCAGGGGGCTTGGCTACACCTTC. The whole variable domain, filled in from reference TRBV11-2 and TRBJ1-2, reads EAGVAQSPRYKIIEKRQSVAFWCNPISGHATLYWYQQILGQGPKLLIQFQNNGVVDDSQLPKDRFSAERLKGVDSTLKIQPAKLEDSAVYLCASDTPGRGRGLGYTFGSGTRLTVV.

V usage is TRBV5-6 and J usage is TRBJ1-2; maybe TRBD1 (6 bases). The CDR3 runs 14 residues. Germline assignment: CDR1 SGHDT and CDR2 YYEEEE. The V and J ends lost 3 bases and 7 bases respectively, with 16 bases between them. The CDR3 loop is CASSYGRGAIGYTF. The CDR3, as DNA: TGTGCCAGCAGCTACGGTCGGGGGGCTATTGGCTACACCTTC.

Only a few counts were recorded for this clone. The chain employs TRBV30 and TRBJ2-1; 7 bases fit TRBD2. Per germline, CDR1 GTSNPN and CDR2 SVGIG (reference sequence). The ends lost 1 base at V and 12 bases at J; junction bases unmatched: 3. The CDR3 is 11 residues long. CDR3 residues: CAWSGGGMQFF. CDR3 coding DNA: TGTGCCTGGAGTGGCGGGGGTATGCAGTTCTTC.

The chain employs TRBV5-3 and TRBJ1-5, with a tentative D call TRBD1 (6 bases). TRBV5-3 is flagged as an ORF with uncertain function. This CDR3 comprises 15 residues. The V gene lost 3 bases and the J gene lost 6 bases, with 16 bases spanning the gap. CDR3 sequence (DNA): TGTGCCAGAAGCTGGGTACAGGGCACCCGTCAGCCCCAGCATTTT. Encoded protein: CARSWVQGTRQPQHF.

As DNA, the CDR3 is TGCGCCAGCAGCTTTTCTACAGGGGGCAGGAACACTGAAGCTTTCTTT. Translated, it gives CASSFSTGGRNTEAFF. The V and J genes are TRBV5-1 and TRBJ1-1, with 9 positions matching TRBD1. Germline CDR1 and CDR2: SGHRS and YFSETQ. The CDR3 length is 16 residues. After removal of 2 bases from V and 1 base from J, the junction contained 6 bases not matched to a gene.

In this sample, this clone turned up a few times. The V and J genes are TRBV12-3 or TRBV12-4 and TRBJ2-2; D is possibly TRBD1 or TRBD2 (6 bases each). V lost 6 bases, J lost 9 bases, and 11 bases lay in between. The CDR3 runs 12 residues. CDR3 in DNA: TGTGCCAGCAGCCCCGGGGGCCGGGAGCTGTTTTTT. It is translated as CASSPGGRELFF.

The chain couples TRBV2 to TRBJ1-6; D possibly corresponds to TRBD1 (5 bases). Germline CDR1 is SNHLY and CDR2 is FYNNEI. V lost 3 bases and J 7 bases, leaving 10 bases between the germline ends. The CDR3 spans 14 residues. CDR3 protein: CASSEAGDNSPLHF. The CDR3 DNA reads TGTGCCAGCAGTGAGGCGGGGGACAATTCACCCCTCCACTTT. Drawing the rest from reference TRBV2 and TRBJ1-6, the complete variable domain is EPEVTQTPSHQVTQMGQEVILRCVPISNHLYFYWYRQILGQKVEFLVSFYNNEISEKSEIFDDQFSVERPDGSNFTLKIRSTKLEDSAMYFCASSEAGDNSPLHFGNGTRLTVT.

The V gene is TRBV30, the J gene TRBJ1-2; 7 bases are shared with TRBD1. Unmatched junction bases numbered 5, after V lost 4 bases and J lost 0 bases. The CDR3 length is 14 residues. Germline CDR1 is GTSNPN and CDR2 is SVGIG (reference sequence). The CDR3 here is CAWTRDSPNYGYTF. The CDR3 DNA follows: TGTGCCTGGACTCGGGACAGTCCTAACTATGGCTACACCTTC.

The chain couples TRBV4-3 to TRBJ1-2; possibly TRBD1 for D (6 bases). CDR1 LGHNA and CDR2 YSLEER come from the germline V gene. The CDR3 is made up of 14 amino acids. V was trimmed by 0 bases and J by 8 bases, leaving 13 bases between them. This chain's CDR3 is CASSQEYRVGGYTF. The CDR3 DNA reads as TGCGCCAGCAGCCAAGAATACAGGGTCGGAGGCTACACCTTC.

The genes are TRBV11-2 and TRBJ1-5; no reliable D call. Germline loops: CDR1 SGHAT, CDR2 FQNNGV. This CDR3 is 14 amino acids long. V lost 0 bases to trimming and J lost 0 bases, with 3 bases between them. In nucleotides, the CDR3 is TGTGCCAGCAGCTTAGATCATAGCAATCAGCCCCAGCATTTT. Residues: CASSLDHSNQPQHF. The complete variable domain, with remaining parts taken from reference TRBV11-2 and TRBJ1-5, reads EAGVAQSPRYKIIEKRQSVAFWCNPISGHATLYWYQQILGQGPKLLIQFQNNGVVDDSQLPKDRFSAERLKGVDSTLKIQPAKLEDSAVYLCASSLDHSNQPQHFGDGTRLSIL.

The CDR3, as DNA: TGTGCCAGCAGTTCGCACGGACAGTTGGTTAACTATGGCTACACCTTC. Translating gives CASSSHGQLVNYGYTF. The chain employs TRBV6-5 and TRBJ1-2; tentative D call: TRBD1 (6 bases). V was clipped by 4 bases and J by 1 base, with 16 bases between them. The CDR3 is 16 residues long. Looked up from germline, CDR1 is MNHEY and CDR2 is SVGAGI.

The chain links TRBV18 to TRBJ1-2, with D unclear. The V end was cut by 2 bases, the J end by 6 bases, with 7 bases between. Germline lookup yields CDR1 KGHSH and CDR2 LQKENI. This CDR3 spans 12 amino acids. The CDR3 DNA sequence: TGTGCCAGCTCACCAGTCGGACATGGCTACACCTTC. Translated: CASSPVGHGYTF.

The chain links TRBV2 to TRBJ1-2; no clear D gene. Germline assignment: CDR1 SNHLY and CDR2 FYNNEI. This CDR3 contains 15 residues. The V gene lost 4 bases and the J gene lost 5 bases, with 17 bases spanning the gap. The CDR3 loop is CASSGGWQEVYGYTF. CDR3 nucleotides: TGTGCCAGCAGTGGCGGATGGCAGGAGGTATATGGCTACACCTTC.

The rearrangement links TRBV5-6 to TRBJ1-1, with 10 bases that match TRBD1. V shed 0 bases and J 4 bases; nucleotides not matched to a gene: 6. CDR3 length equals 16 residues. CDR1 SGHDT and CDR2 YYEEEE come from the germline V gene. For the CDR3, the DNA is TGTGCCAGCAGCTTGGGGGACAGGGGTCCCTTCACTGAAGCTTTCTTT. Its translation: CASSLGDRGPFTEAFF.

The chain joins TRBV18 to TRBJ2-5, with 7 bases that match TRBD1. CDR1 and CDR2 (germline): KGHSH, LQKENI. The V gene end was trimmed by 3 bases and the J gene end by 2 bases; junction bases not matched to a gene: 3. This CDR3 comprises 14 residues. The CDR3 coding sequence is TGTGCCAGCTCACCTACACAGGGGCAAGAGACCCAGTACTTC. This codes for CASSPTQGQETQYF.